This T cell receptor (beta chain) was profiled in a study of blood T cell repertoires in COVID-19. Trimming shortened V by 0 bases and J by 8 bases, and 11 bases separated the two germline ends. CDR3 size: 15 residues. Germline CDR1 and CDR2: PRHDT and FYEKMQ (reference sequence). Repertoires were generated with immunoSEQ multiplex PCR, while TCRdb's copy carries only in-frame clones and drops some. The sample holds some 100,000 clones, about 89% seen once. The J gene is TRBJ1-6, the V gene TRBV13; TRBD1 might be the D (6 bases). This TCR was recovered from a man in his sixties with acute or convalescent COVID-19. The sequenced material came from peripheral blood. CDR3 amino acids: CASSLGPGADSPLHF. In DNA form, the CDR3 reads TGTGCCAGCAGCTTAGGTCCAGGGGCTGATTCACCCCTCCACTTT.